These 12 T cell receptor beta chains came from one sample sequenced in a study of blood T cell repertoires in COVID-19 (TCRdb year 2020). Library preparation used the immunoSEQ multiplex PCR assay. Drawn from immuneACCESS, this table holds only the in-frame rearrangements with V and J called that TCRdb kept. Clones are partly lost; checked studies trace under half to an unresolved V gene and leave the rest unexplained. The sample table holds about 340,000 clones, of which 80% to 90% were seen once. Together, the top ten hold approximately 4.4% of the sample. The sample was PBMCs or T cells enriched from blood (not recorded which). The receptors stem from a middle-aged woman with acute COVID-19.

V and J are TRBV6-5 and TRBJ2-5; TRBD1 might be the D (6 bases). The germline gives CDR1 MNHEY, CDR2 SVGAGI. Trimming stripped 6 bases from V and 1 base from J, with 9 bases between. The CDR3 loop spans 13 amino acids. The CDR3 here is CASSNRAQETQYF. DNA of the CDR3: TGTGCCAGCAGCAACAGGGCCCAAGAGACCCAGTACTTC.

This chain's CDR3 is CASSLQGGEQFF. DNA for the CDR3: TGTGCCAGCAGTCTACAGGGTGGGGAGCAGTTCTTC. The chain couples TRBV27 to TRBJ2-1; maybe TRBD1 (6 bases). The CDR3 is 12 residues long. Germline values: CDR1 MNHEY, CDR2 SMNVEV (reference sequence). With 5 bases removed from V and 10 bases from J, the gap between germline ends came to 12 bases.

The J gene is TRBJ1-1, the V gene TRBV11-2; D may be TRBD1 (5 bases). Germline V CDR1 and CDR2: SGHAT, FQNNGV. The CDR3 is made up of 16 amino acids. Trimming cost V 0 bases and J 5 bases, with 16 bases left between them. The DNA for the CDR3 is TGTGCCAGCAGCTTAGATTGGGGCTTACCGGTGACTGAAGCTTTCTTT. It is translated as CASSLDWGLPVTEAFF.

This chain links TRBV27 with TRBJ1-2; D perhaps matches TRBD1 (5 bases). This CDR3 region has 15 residues. Trimming took 5 bases from V and 6 from J, leaving 19 bases between them. In germline, CDR1 is MNHEY, CDR2 SMNVEV (reference sequence). The CDR3: CASSRPGIGEDGYTF. CDR3 nucleotide sequence: TGTGCCAGCAGTCGCCCAGGGATTGGTGAAGATGGCTACACCTTC.

The chain has TRBV9 and TRBJ1-6; D is undetermined. CDR1 and CDR2 from the germline V gene are SGDLS and YYNGEE. This CDR3 region has 15 residues. Trimming shortened V by 4 bases and J by 1 base, and 9 bases separated the two germline ends. This chain's CDR3 is CASSLKDSYNSPLHF. The CDR3 region has the DNA TGTGCCAGCAGCCTAAAAGATTCCTATAATTCACCCCTCCACTTT.

This clone was found once. J is TRBJ2-7 and V is TRBV10-2, with 8 bases fitting TRBD1. Per the germline V gene, CDR1 is WSHSY and CDR2 is SAAADI. J lost 3 bases, V lost 2 bases, and 12 bases had no gene match. The length of the CDR3 is 17 residues. The CDR3 protein is CASSEDQDRANYYEQYF. CDR3 nucleotides: TGCGCCAGCAGTGAGGACCAGGACAGGGCGAATTACTACGAGCAGTACTTC.

The chain employs TRBV27 and TRBJ2-1; tentatively, D is TRBD1 (6 bases). Germline V gives CDR1 MNHEY, CDR2 SMNVEV (reference sequence). The germline V and J ends were trimmed by 7 bases and 1 base, with 11 bases remaining between them. This CDR3 spans 14 amino acids. CDR3 loop: CASTNTGSYNEQFF. In DNA, the CDR3 is TGTGCCAGCACCAACACAGGGTCCTACAATGAGCAGTTCTTC.

The chain couples TRBV27 to TRBJ2-7; the match to TRBD1 covers 9 bases. The V segment lost 3 bases and the J segment 2 bases; nucleotides outside the gene matches: 2. This CDR3 contains 14 residues. Germline-derived CDR1 and CDR2 are MNHEY and SMNVEV (reference sequence). CDR3 region: CASSLGQGAYEQYF. The CDR3 nucleotides are TGTGCCAGCAGTTTGGGACAGGGAGCCTACGAGCAGTACTTC.

The chain uses TRBV7-2 and TRBJ2-7; 8 bases are shared with TRBD2. Per the germline V gene, CDR1 is SGHTA and CDR2 is FQGNSA. Losses at the gene ends were 5 bases for V and 6 bases for J; bases not matched to a gene: 6. The CDR3 sequence is 13 residues long. The CDR3 nucleotides are TGTGCCAGCAGCCGGGGGGGTAACTTCGAGCAGTACTTC. It yields the protein CASSRGGNFEQYF.

The chain uses TRBV6-5 and TRBJ2-3, with 8 bases fitting TRBD1. The CDR3 is 12 residues long. Unmatched junction bases numbered 4, after V lost 9 bases and J lost 5 bases. CDR1 MNHEY and CDR2 SVGAGI come from the germline V gene. CDR3: CASWTGKDTQYF. Written as DNA, the CDR3 is TGTGCCAGTTGGACAGGGAAAGATACGCAGTATTTT.

This rearrangement joins TRBV28 to TRBJ2-7; 7 bases align to TRBD1. This CDR3 has 16 residues. Germline V gives CDR1 MDHEN, CDR2 SYDVKM. With V trimmed by 7 bases and J by 3 bases, 15 bases remained unmatched. In nucleotides, the CDR3 is TGTGCCAGCACCCGGGACAGTGTTAAACTTAACTACGAGCAGTACTTC. It codes for CASTRDSVKLNYEQYF.

This clone appeared a few times. This rearrangement joins TRBV7-6 to TRBJ2-1; D is undetermined. Looked up from germline, CDR1 is SGHVS and CDR2 is FNYEAQ. The length of the CDR3 is 15 residues. V lost 1 base and J lost 7, with 14 bases in between. As DNA, the CDR3 is TGTGCCAGCAGCTTAGGTGGATTCGGGTCAAATGAGCAGTTCTTC. This translates into CASSLGGFGSNEQFF.